This TCR beta chain is from a study of Graves' ophthalmopathy and Graves' hyperthyroidism. Study-level information: Peripheral blood was collected at initial diagnosis, before any treatment.

RNA transcripts served as template for amplifying TCR beta CDR3 sequences. Second-round multiplex PCR came after a first-round RT-PCR that employed HTBI primers. TCRdb recomputed calls from the multiplex PCR reads with MiXCR, one row per CDR3 protein. This table has hundreds of thousands of distinct CDR3 sequences, about 44% appearing once. This clonotype was counted a few times. Presentation of ophthalmopathy in the donors involved moderate-to-severe activity, CAS ≥3, NOSPECS ≥4 and a duration under 3 months. As the starting material, over 9.5 ml of fresh peripheral blood yielded the PBMCs. Germline CDR1 and CDR2: SNHLY and FYNNEI. CDR3 length: 16 amino acids. V lost 6 bases to trimming and J lost 7 bases, with 21 bases between them.

This sequence originates from an adult man with Graves' ophthalmopathy. This chain joins TRBV2 and TRBJ2-2; weak D call: TRBD2 (5 bases). The sample comprised peripheral blood. CDR3 in DNA: TGTGCCAGCAGCGGACCACCCGGAGGTAGCGTCGGGGAGCTGTTTTTT. Its protein is CASSGPPGGSVGELFF.